The rows below give T cell receptor beta chains drawn from one sample of a study of T cell responses to AZD1222 COVID-19 vaccine. Assay used: immunoSEQ multiplex PCR; TCRdb lists only in-frame clones, some missing. This table holds 180,000 or so clones, 80% to 90% found once. The material was peripheral blood, obtained on day 0 of AZD1222 vaccination. These receptors were obtained from an adult in good health. CDR3s include the opening cysteine and the closing phenylalanine or tryptophan. A D gene is named only where the DNA matches it firmly. Size is omitted from some rows. Given values are once, few, many or a class for expanded clones.

J gene: TRBJ2-3; clone size: -; D gene: -; V gene: TRBV12-5; CDR3 protein: CASGFSTDTQYF; CDR3 DNA: TGTGCTAGTGGTTTCAGCACAGATACGCAGTATTTT
J gene: TRBJ1-1; clone size: -; D gene: -; V gene: TRBV7-9; CDR3 protein: CASSTRGPEQAFF; CDR3 DNA: TGTGCCAGCAGCACCCGAGGACCCGAACAGGCTTTCTTT
J gene: TRBJ2-7; clone size: -; D gene: -; V gene: TRBV27; CDR3 protein: CASSLRAGGSYEQYF; CDR3 DNA: TGTGCCAGCAGTTTGAGGGCAGGGGGGTCCTACGAGCAGTACTTC
J gene: TRBJ2-3; clone size: -; D gene: -; V gene: TRBV7-2; CDR3 protein: CASSVARGSTDTQYF; CDR3 DNA: TGTGCCAGCAGCGTAGCGCGGGGTAGCACAGATACGCAGTATTTT
J gene: TRBJ2-1; clone size: -; D gene: -; V gene: TRBV29-1; CDR3 protein: CSVESGDEQFF; CDR3 DNA: TGCAGCGTTGAATCGGGCGATGAGCAGTTCTTC
J gene: TRBJ2-7; clone size: -; D gene: -; V gene: TRBV3-1/TRBV3-2; CDR3 protein: CASRPGSYEQYF; CDR3 DNA: TGTGCCAGCAGACCAGGGTCCTACGAGCAGTACTTC
J gene: TRBJ2-4; clone size: -; D gene: -; V gene: TRBV30; CDR3 protein: CAWSPRAPGIAKNIQYF; CDR3 DNA: TGTGCCTGGAGTCCTCGGGCCCCGGGGATAGCCAAAAACATTCAGTACTTC
J gene: TRBJ2-5; clone size: -; D gene: TRBD1; V gene: TRBV4-1; CDR3 protein: CASSQLTGGPQETQYF; CDR3 DNA: TGCGCCAGCAGCCAGTTGACAGGGGGGCCCCAAGAGACCCAGTACTTC
J gene: TRBJ1-2; clone size: -; D gene: -; V gene: TRBV6-2/TRBV6-3; CDR3 protein: CASSVQETELYGYTF; CDR3 DNA: TGTGCCAGCAGTGTTCAGGAGACGGAACTCTATGGCTACACCTTC
J gene: TRBJ2-7; clone size: -; D gene: -; V gene: TRBV7-9; CDR3 protein: CASSLAGTNSYEQYF; CDR3 DNA: TGTGCCAGCAGCTTAGCGGGGACGAATTCCTACGAGCAGTACTTC
J gene: TRBJ1-1; clone size: -; D gene: -; V gene: TRBV30; CDR3 protein: CAWSVLRVAVNTEAFF; CDR3 DNA: TGTGCCTGGAGTGTCCTGCGGGTTGCCGTTAACACTGAAGCTTTCTTT
J gene: TRBJ2-7; clone size: -; D gene: TRBD1; V gene: TRBV7-9; CDR3 protein: CASSSDRVPYEQYF; CDR3 DNA: TGTGCCAGCAGCTCGGACAGGGTCCCCTACGAGCAGTACTTC
J gene: TRBJ1-1; clone size: once; D gene: -; V gene: TRBV4-3; CDR3 protein: CASSQGDTPGLTEAFF; CDR3 DNA: TGCGCCAGCAGCCAAGGGGACACTCCGGGGCTCACTGAAGCTTTCTTT
J gene: TRBJ2-5; clone size: -; D gene: -; V gene: TRBV3-1/TRBV3-2; CDR3 protein: CASSQTFLFQETQYF; CDR3 DNA: TGTGCCAGCAGCCAGACTTTCCTATTTCAAGAGACCCAGTACTTC
J gene: TRBJ1-2; clone size: -; D gene: -; V gene: TRBV5-1; CDR3 protein: CASSLVGQDGYTF; CDR3 DNA: TGCGCCAGCAGCTTGGTGGGTCAAGATGGCTACACCTTC
J gene: TRBJ1-6; clone size: -; D gene: -; V gene: TRBV4-1; CDR3 protein: CASRAEVYNSPLHF; CDR3 DNA: TGCGCCAGCAGGGCAGAAGTCTATAATTCACCCCTCCACTTT
J gene: TRBJ1-5; clone size: -; D gene: -; V gene: TRBV7-8; CDR3 protein: CASSLASRVHQPQHF; CDR3 DNA: TGTGCCAGCAGCTTAGCGTCCAGGGTTCATCAGCCCCAGCATTTT
J gene: TRBJ2-1; clone size: -; D gene: -; V gene: TRBV11-2; CDR3 protein: CASSLTGGNEQFF; CDR3 DNA: TGTGCCAGCAGCTTGACGGGCGGAAATGAGCAGTTCTTC
J gene: TRBJ2-6; clone size: -; D gene: -; V gene: TRBV14; CDR3 protein: CASSQLGGSGANVLTF; CDR3 DNA: TGTGCCAGCAGCCAACTGGGCGGCTCTGGGGCCAACGTCCTGACTTTC
J gene: TRBJ1-1; clone size: -; D gene: -; V gene: TRBV20-1; CDR3 protein: CSAMGTEAFF; CDR3 DNA: TGCAGTGCTATGGGGACTGAAGCTTTCTTT
J gene: TRBJ2-5; clone size: -; D gene: -; V gene: TRBV11-2; CDR3 protein: CASSLRRSRFYQETQYF; CDR3 DNA: TGTGCCAGCAGCTTAAGACGGAGCCGTTTCTACCAAGAGACCCAGTACTTC
J gene: TRBJ1-1; clone size: -; D gene: -; V gene: TRBV5-1; CDR3 protein: CASSLTRDGNTEAFF; CDR3 DNA: TGCGCCAGCAGCTTGACTCGGGACGGGAACACTGAAGCTTTCTTT
J gene: TRBJ1-5; clone size: -; D gene: -; V gene: TRBV5-1; CDR3 protein: CASSSGPGNQPQHF; CDR3 DNA: TGCGCCAGCAGCTCAGGGCCAGGGAATCAGCCCCAGCATTTT
J gene: TRBJ1-6; clone size: -; D gene: -; V gene: TRBV15; CDR3 protein: CATSRVGAYSPLHF; CDR3 DNA: TGTGCCACCAGCAGAGTGGGAGCTTATTCACCCCTCCACTTT
J gene: TRBJ2-3; clone size: -; D gene: TRBD1; V gene: TRBV5-4; CDR3 protein: CASSPGQGTDTQYF; CDR3 DNA: TGTGCCAGCAGCCCGGGACAGGGCACAGATACGCAGTATTTT
J gene: TRBJ2-7; clone size: -; D gene: -; V gene: TRBV7-8; CDR3 protein: CASSLVLGANEQYF; CDR3 DNA: TGTGCCAGCAGCTTAGTCCTGGGGGCGAACGAGCAGTACTTC
J gene: TRBJ1-2; clone size: -; D gene: TRBD1; V gene: TRBV7-8; CDR3 protein: CASRGDRDPPGYTF; CDR3 DNA: TGTGCCAGCAGGGGAGACAGGGATCCGCCTGGCTACACCTTC
J gene: TRBJ1-1; clone size: -; D gene: -; V gene: TRBV19; CDR3 protein: CASRASGPSHHYTEAFF; CDR3 DNA: TGTGCCAGTAGAGCTTCAGGACCTTCGCACCATTACACTGAAGCTTTCTTT
J gene: TRBJ1-2; clone size: once; D gene: -; V gene: TRBV30; CDR3 protein: CAWSRKGMRYGYTF; CDR3 DNA: TGTGCCTGGAGCAGAAAAGGGATGAGGTATGGCTACACCTTC
J gene: TRBJ1-2; clone size: -; D gene: TRBD1; V gene: TRBV7-9; CDR3 protein: CASSSGQGSYGYTF; CDR3 DNA: TGTGCCAGCAGCTCCGGACAGGGAAGCTATGGCTACACCTTC
J gene: TRBJ1-5; clone size: -; D gene: TRBD1; V gene: TRBV5-1; CDR3 protein: CASSSTPTGEGNQPQHF; CDR3 DNA: TGCGCCAGCAGCTCCACTCCGACAGGGGAGGGCAATCAGCCCCAGCATTTT
J gene: TRBJ1-1; clone size: -; D gene: -; V gene: TRBV2; CDR3 protein: CASSEEIRGTEAFF; CDR3 DNA: TGTGCCAGCAGCGAAGAAATCAGGGGCACTGAAGCTTTCTTT
J gene: TRBJ2-1; clone size: -; D gene: -; V gene: TRBV12-2; CDR3 protein: CASRFRSSGGYNEQFF; CDR3 DNA: TGTGCAAGTCGCTTTAGGTCTAGCGGGGGGTACAATGAGCAGTTCTTC
J gene: TRBJ1-1; clone size: -; D gene: -; V gene: TRBV20-1; CDR3 protein: CSARGDTEAFF; CDR3 DNA: TGCAGTGCTAGAGGAGACACTGAAGCTTTCTTT
J gene: TRBJ2-3; clone size: once; D gene: -; V gene: TRBV3-1/TRBV3-2; CDR3 protein: CASSQLKLATDTQYF; CDR3 DNA: TGTGCCAGCAGCCAACTGAAATTAGCTACAGATACGCAGTATTTT
J gene: TRBJ2-7; clone size: -; D gene: -; V gene: TRBV3-1/TRBV3-2; CDR3 protein: CASSLDRYEQYF; CDR3 DNA: TGTGCCAGCAGCCTCGACCGGTACGAGCAGTACTTC
J gene: TRBJ1-1; clone size: -; D gene: -; V gene: TRBV25-1; CDR3 protein: CASSEMGGTEAFF; CDR3 DNA: TGTGCCAGCAGTGAAATGGGGGGCACTGAAGCTTTCTTT
J gene: TRBJ2-2; clone size: -; D gene: TRBD2; V gene: TRBV3-1/TRBV3-2; CDR3 protein: CASSQDTRLGRAVNTGELFF; CDR3 DNA: TGTGCCAGCAGCCAAGATACGCGGCTTGGGAGGGCGGTGAACACCGGGGAGCTGTTTTTT
J gene: TRBJ2-6; clone size: -; D gene: -; V gene: TRBV9; CDR3 protein: CASSVARASGANVLTF; CDR3 DNA: TGTGCCAGCAGCGTAGCCAGGGCCTCTGGGGCCAACGTCCTGACTTTC
J gene: TRBJ2-6; clone size: -; D gene: -; V gene: TRBV27; CDR3 protein: CASSLSAGWANVLTF; CDR3 DNA: TGTGCCAGCAGTTTATCAGCGGGCTGGGCCAACGTCCTGACTTTC
J gene: TRBJ2-5; clone size: once; D gene: TRBD2; V gene: TRBV2; CDR3 protein: CASLTGTSGGAVETQYF; CDR3 DNA: TGTGCCAGCCTAACCGGGACTAGCGGGGGGGCTGTTGAGACCCAGTACTTC
J gene: TRBJ1-4; clone size: -; D gene: -; V gene: TRBV27; CDR3 protein: CASSSPYRLGYEKLFF; CDR3 DNA: TGTGCCAGCAGTTCTCCCTACAGGCTAGGGTATGAAAAACTGTTTTTT
J gene: TRBJ2-7; clone size: -; D gene: TRBD1; V gene: TRBV12-3/TRBV12-4; CDR3 protein: CASSRTGDEQYF; CDR3 DNA: TGTGCCAGCAGTCGGACAGGGGACGAGCAGTACTTC
J gene: TRBJ1-2; clone size: -; D gene: -; V gene: TRBV7-2; CDR3 protein: CASSLDPQGSRGYTF; CDR3 DNA: TGTGCCAGCAGCTTAGACCCGCAGGGCTCACGTGGCTACACCTTC
J gene: TRBJ1-4; clone size: -; D gene: -; V gene: TRBV6-6; CDR3 protein: CASSYIAAGLSEKLFF; CDR3 DNA: TGTGCCAGCAGTTACATTGCGGCAGGTTTATCGGAAAAACTGTTTTTT
J gene: TRBJ1-3; clone size: few; D gene: -; V gene: TRBV30; CDR3 protein: CAWSVERLTGEVSGNTIYF; CDR3 DNA: TGTGCCTGGAGTGTAGAGCGGTTGACAGGCGAAGTCTCTGGAAACACCATATATTTT
J gene: TRBJ1-5; clone size: once; D gene: -; V gene: TRBV30; CDR3 protein: CAWSAPLPGYSNQPQHF; CDR3 DNA: TGTGCCTGGAGTGCACCACTGCCGGGCTATAGCAATCAGCCCCAGCATTTT
J gene: TRBJ2-1; clone size: once; D gene: -; V gene: TRBV7-2; CDR3 protein: CASSSQWNEQFF; CDR3 DNA: TGTGCCAGCAGCTCCCAGTGGAATGAGCAGTTCTTC
J gene: TRBJ1-2; clone size: -; D gene: -; V gene: TRBV6-5; CDR3 protein: CASSYSGYGYTF; CDR3 DNA: TGTGCCAGCAGTTATTCAGGGTATGGCTACACCTTC
J gene: TRBJ1-4; clone size: -; D gene: -; V gene: TRBV5-5; CDR3 protein: CASSWAPMGALGEKLFF; CDR3 DNA: TGTGCCAGCAGCTGGGCTCCTATGGGGGCATTGGGTGAAAAACTGTTTTTT
J gene: TRBJ2-7; clone size: -; D gene: -; V gene: TRBV6-2/TRBV6-3; CDR3 protein: CASSALYEQYF; CDR3 DNA: TGTGCCAGCAGCGCCCTCTACGAGCAGTACTTC
J gene: TRBJ2-7; clone size: -; D gene: -; V gene: TRBV6-2/TRBV6-3; CDR3 protein: CASSEDFSYEQYF; CDR3 DNA: TGTGCCAGCAGTGAGGACTTCTCCTACGAGCAGTACTTC